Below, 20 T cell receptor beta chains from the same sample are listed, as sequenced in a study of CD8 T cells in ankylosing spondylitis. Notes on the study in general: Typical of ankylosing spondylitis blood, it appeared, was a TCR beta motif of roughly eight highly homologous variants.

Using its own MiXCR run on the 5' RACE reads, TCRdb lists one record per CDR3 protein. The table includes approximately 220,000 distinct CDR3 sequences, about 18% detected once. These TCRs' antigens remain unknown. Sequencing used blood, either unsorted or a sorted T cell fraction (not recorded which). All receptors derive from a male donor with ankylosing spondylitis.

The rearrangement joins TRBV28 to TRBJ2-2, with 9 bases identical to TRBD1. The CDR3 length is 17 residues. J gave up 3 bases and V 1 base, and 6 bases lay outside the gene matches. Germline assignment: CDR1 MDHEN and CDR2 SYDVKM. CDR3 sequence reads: CASSLYTGGGYTGELFF. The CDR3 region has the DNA TGTGCCAGCAGTTTATACACAGGGGGCGGATACACCGGGGAGCTGTTTTTT. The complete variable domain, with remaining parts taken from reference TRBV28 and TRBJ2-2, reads DVKVTQSSRYLVKRTGEKVFLECVQDMDHENMFWYRQDPGLGLRLIYFSYDVKMKEKGDIPEGYSVSREKKERFSLILESASTNQTSMYLCASSLYTGGGYTGELFFGEGSRLTVL.

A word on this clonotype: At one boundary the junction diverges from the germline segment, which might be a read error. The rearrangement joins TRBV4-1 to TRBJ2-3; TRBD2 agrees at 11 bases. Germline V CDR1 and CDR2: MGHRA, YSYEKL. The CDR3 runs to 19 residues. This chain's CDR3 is CANSQETSGGSGVTDTQYF. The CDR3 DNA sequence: TGCGCCAACAGCCAAGAAACTAGCGGGGGCTCAGGGGTCACAGATACGCAGTATTTT.

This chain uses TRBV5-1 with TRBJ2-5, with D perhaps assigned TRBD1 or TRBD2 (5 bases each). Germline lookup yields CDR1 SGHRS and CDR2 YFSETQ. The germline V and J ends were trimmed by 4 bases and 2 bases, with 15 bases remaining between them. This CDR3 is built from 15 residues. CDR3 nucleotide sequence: TGCGCCAGCAGCGACCGGGACCAGCTACAAGAGACCCAGTACTTC. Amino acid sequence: CASSDRDQLQETQYF.

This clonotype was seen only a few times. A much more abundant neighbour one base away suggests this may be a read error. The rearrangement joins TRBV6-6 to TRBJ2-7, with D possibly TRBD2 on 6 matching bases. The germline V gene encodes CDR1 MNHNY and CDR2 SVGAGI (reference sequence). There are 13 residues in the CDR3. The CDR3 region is CASSYGGEYEQHF. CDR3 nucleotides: TGTGCCAGCAGTTACGGCGGGGAATACGAGCAGCACTTC.

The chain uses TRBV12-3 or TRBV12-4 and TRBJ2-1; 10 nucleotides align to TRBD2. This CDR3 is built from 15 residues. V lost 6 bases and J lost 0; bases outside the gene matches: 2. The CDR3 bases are TGTGCCAGCAGCGGACTAGCGGTCTCCTACAATGAGCAGTTCTTC. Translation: CASSGLAVSYNEQFF.

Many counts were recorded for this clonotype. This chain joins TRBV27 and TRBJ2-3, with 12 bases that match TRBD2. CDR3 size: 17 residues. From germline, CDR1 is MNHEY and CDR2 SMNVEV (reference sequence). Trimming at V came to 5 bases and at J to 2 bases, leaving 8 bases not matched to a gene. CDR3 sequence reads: CASSALLAGGHTDTQYF. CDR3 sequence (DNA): TGTGCCAGCAGTGCCCTTCTAGCGGGGGGGCACACAGATACGCAGTATTTT.

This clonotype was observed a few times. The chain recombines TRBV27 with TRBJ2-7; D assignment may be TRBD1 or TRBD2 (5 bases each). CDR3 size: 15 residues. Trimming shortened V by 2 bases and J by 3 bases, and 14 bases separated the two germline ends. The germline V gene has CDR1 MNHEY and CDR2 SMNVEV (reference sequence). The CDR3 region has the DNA TGTGCCAGCAGTTTAAGAGGGGTGGCCTTCTACGAGCAGTACTTC. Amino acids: CASSLRGVAFYEQYF.

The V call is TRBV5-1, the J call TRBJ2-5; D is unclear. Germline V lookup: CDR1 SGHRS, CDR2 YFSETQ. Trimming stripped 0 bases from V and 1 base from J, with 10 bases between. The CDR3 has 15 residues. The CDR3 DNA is TGCGCCAGCAGCTTGGTCTCCAACTTCCAAGAGACCCAGTACTTC. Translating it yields CASSLVSNFQETQYF.

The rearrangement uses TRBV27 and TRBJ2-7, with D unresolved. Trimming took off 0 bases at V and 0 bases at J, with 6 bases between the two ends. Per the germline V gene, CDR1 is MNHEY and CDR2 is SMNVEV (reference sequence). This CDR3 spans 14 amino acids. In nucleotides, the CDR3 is TGTGCCAGCAGTTTATCAGGGTACTCCTACGAGCAGTACTTC. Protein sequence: CASSLSGYSYEQYF.

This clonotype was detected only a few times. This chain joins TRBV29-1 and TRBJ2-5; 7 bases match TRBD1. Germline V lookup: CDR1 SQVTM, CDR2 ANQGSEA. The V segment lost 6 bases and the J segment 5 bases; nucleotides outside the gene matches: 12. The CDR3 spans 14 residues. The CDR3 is CSVAEERGRETQYF. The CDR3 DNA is TGCAGCGTGGCCGAAGAGAGGGGGCGGGAGACCCAGTACTTC.

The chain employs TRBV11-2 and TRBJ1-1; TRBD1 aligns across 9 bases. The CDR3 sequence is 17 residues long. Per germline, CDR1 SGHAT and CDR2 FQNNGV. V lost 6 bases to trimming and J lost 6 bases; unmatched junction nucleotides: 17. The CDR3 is CASRGWDRVEVYSEAFF. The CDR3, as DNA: TGTGCCAGCAGGGGCTGGGACAGGGTAGAGGTCTATTCTGAAGCTTTCTTT.

CDR3 in amino acids: CSARVPGRGGRRRINTEAFF. CDR3 nucleotide sequence: TGCAGTGCTAGAGTCCCTGGCAGGGGTGGAAGACGCCGAATTAACACTGAAGCTTTCTTT. The chain has TRBV20-1 and TRBJ1-1, with TRBD1 as a possible D gene (6 bases). V was pared by 1 base and J by 2 bases, with 29 bases between. This CDR3 is 20 amino acids long. CDR1 and CDR2 (germline): DFQATT, SNEGSKA (reference sequence).

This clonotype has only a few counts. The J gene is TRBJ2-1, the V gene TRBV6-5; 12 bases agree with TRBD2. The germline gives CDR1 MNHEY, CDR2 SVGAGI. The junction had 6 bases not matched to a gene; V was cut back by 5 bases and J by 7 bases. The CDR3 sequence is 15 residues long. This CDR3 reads CASSLLAGGENEQFF. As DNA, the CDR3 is TGTGCCAGCAGTCTACTAGCGGGAGGTGAGAATGAGCAGTTCTTC.

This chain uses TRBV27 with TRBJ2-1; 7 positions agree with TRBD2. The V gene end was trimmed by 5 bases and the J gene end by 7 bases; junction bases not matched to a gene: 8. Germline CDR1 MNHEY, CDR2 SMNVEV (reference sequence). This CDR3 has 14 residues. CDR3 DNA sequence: TGTGCCAGCAGTAGGGAGGGAGTAACGAATGAGCAGTTCTTC. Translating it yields CASSREGVTNEQFF.

The DNA for the CDR3 is TGTGCCAGCAGTGTGGACAGGGGGTTTAACACCGGGGAGCTGTTTTTT. Its protein is CASSVDRGFNTGELFF. The chain combines TRBV2 with TRBJ2-2; 10 bases line up with TRBD1. CDR3 length equals 16 residues. The V and J ends lost 4 bases and 2 bases, in that order; junction bases with no gene match: 4. Germline assignment: CDR1 SNHLY and CDR2 FYNNEI.

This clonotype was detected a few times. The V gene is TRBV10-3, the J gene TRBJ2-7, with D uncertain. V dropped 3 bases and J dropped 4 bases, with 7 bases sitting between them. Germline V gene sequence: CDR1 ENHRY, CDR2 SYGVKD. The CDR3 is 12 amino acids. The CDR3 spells CAISDRLYEQYF. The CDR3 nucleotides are TGTGCCATCAGTGACAGGCTGTACGAGCAGTACTTC.

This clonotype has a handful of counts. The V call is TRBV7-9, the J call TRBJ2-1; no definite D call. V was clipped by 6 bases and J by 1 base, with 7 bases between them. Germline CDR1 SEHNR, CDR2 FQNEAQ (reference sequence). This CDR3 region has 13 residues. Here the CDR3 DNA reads TGTGCCAGCAGGATTGATTCCTACAATGAGCAGTTCTTC. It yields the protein CASRIDSYNEQFF.

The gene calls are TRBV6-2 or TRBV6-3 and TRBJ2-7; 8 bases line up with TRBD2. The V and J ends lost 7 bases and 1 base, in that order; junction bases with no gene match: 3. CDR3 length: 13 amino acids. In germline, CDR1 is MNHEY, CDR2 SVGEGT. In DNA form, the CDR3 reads TGTGCCAGCACTAGCGGGTTTTCCTACGAGCAGTACTTC. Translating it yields CASTSGFSYEQYF.

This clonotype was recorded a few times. The CDR3 protein is CASSQLAGESQETQYF. CDR3 DNA: TGTGCCAGCAGTCAACTAGCGGGAGAGAGTCAAGAGACCCAGTACTTC. The V call is TRBV12-3 or TRBV12-4, the J call TRBJ2-5, with 11 bases fitting TRBD2. The trim removed 5 bases at V and 2 bases at J, leaving 7 bases unmatched. The CDR3 contains 16 residues.

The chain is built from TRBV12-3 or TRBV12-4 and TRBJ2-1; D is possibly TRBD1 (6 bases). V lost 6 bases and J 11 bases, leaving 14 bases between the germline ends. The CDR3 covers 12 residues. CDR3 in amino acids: CASSLQGEKQFF. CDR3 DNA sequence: TGTGCCAGCAGCCTACAGGGCGAAAAGCAGTTCTTC.